This T cell receptor (beta chain) originates from a study of T cell repertoires in cytomegalovirus infection. Using its own MiXCR run on the reads, TCRdb lists one record per CDR3 protein. The sample lists approximately 990,000 distinct CDR3 sequences; 31% were seen once. CDR3 length: 15 amino acids. V shed 2 bases and J shed 1 base, with 14 bases lying between them. Germline CDR1 SQVTM, CDR2 ANQGSEA. Comment on this clonotype: Its specificity is not known.

This receptor was taken from a human donor in good health (CMV status not recorded). Some clones in this sample may be carry-over from other donors' samples. The chain couples TRBV29-1 to TRBJ1-2; D may be TRBD1 (5 bases). The sample in question was cultured CD8+ T cells from PBMCs, obtained from culture after CMV antigen stimulation. This CDR3 reads CSVESRAGINYGYTF. The CDR3 nucleotides are TGCAGCGTTGAAAGCAGGGCCGGGATTAACTATGGCTACACCTTC.